These 24 T cell receptor beta chains originate from one sample sequenced in a study of T cells after yellow fever vaccination. Each CDR3 protein is one row after TCRdb ran MiXCR on the 5' RACE reads. The sample includes about 340,000 distinct CDR3 sequences, 3% to 4.5% of them seen just once. The sequences come from PBMCs, collected 5 days after the yellow fever booster vaccination. The receptors shown here come from a man aged 18 to 30 who received the YFV17D yellow fever vaccine.

The chain joins TRBV9 to TRBJ2-5; perhaps TRBD2 as D (5 bases). The V gene's germline CDR1 is SGDLS and CDR2 YYNGEE. The CDR3 is 15 residues long. V was clipped by 4 bases and J by 1 base, with 14 bases between them. The CDR3 coding sequence is TGTGCCAGCAGCCCCCCAGGAGCGGCCCAAGAGACCCAGTACTTC. Its translation is CASSPPGAAQETQYF.

This clonotype was seen ten or more times. The genes are TRBV10-3 and TRBJ2-7; D is unclear. CDR3 length: 12 amino acids. The germline CDR1 and CDR2 sequences are ENHRY and SYGVKD. Trimming left V 4 bases short and J 2 bases short, with 6 bases between. Written as DNA, the CDR3 is TGTGCCATCAGTGGAGGACCCTACGAGCAGTACTTC. Translating gives CAISGGPYEQYF.

This clonotype was seen more than once but under ten times. This chain uses TRBV6-6 with TRBJ1-1, with D possibly being TRBD1 (5 bases). CDR3 length: 14 residues. The germline V gene has CDR1 MNHNY and CDR2 SVGAGI (reference sequence). Trimming removed 11 bases from V and 2 bases from J, with 18 bases in between. The CDR3 coding sequence is TGTGCCGTCCACCTCGGGACGTTTAACACTGAAGCTTTCTTT. Encoded protein: CAVHLGTFNTEAFF.

A remark on this clonotype: One end of the junction is discordant with germline, which a read error may explain. The chain combines TRBV7-6 with TRBJ2-5, with D perhaps being TRBD1 or TRBD2 (6 bases each). CDR3 length: 13 residues. The germline CDR1 and CDR2 sequences are SGHVS and FNYEAQ. The CDR3 here is CASSGRGAESQYF. The CDR3 nucleotides read TGTGCCAGCAGCGGTAGGGGGGCAGAGTCCCAGTACTTC.

This clonotype has ten or more counts. The chain employs TRBV7-2 and TRBJ2-6; tentatively, D is TRBD2 (7 bases). This CDR3 region has 16 residues. The V and J ends lost 3 bases and 4 bases respectively, with 13 bases between them. Germline V gene sequence: CDR1 SGHTA, CDR2 FQGNSA. The CDR3 reads CASSFGRGRGANVLTF. Written as DNA, the CDR3 is TGTGCCAGCAGCTTTGGGCGGGGGCGCGGGGCCAACGTCCTGACTTTC.

This clonotype appeared many times. V usage is TRBV18 and J usage is TRBJ2-7; 12 bases agree with TRBD1. Germline CDR1 KGHSH, CDR2 LQKENI. The CDR3 has 15 residues. V was clipped by 0 bases and J by 4 bases; unmatched bases: 1. The CDR3 spells CASSPPGQGAYEQYF. The CDR3 nucleotides are TGTGCCAGCTCACCACCGGGACAGGGGGCTTACGAGCAGTACTTC.

This clonotype appeared a few times. The chain links TRBV7-2 to TRBJ1-2; D may be TRBD1 (5 bases). Per germline, CDR1 SGHTA and CDR2 FQGNSA. The CDR3 is made up of 16 amino acids. V was cut by 1 base and J by 2 bases, with 14 bases left in between. CDR3 in DNA: TGTGCCAGCAGCTTAGTGGATCCTCGGGGGAACTATGGCTACACCTTC. The encoded protein is CASSLVDPRGNYGYTF.

In its sample, this clonotype was seen a few times. This chain connects TRBV7-3 to TRBJ2-2; 8 bases align to TRBD2. Germline CDR1 reads SGHTA; CDR2 reads FQGTGA. The ends lost 5 bases at V and 4 bases at J; junction bases unmatched: 12. The CDR3 is 17 amino acids. CDR3 nucleotides: TGTGCCAGCAGCAAAACGGGGGGGAGTTTGATCACCGGGGAGCTGTTTTTT. Protein: CASSKTGGSLITGELFF.

V is TRBV5-1 and J is TRBJ2-2; 10 nucleotides agree with TRBD2. There are 15 residues in the CDR3. The V segment lost 4 bases and the J segment 6 bases; nucleotides outside the gene matches: 6. The germline V gene has CDR1 SGHRS and CDR2 YFSETQ. CDR3 sequence reads: CASSPSAGGAGELFF. The DNA of the CDR3 is TGCGCCAGCAGCCCCTCAGCGGGGGGGGCCGGGGAGCTGTTTTTT. The entire variable domain, with the rest obtained from reference TRBV5-1 and TRBJ2-2, is as follows: KAGVTQTPRYLIKTRGQQVTLSCSPISGHRSVSWYQQTPGQGLQFLFEYFSETQRNKGNFPGRFSGRQFSNSRSEMNVSTLELGDSALYLCASSPSAGGAGELFFGEGSRLTVL.

This chain uses TRBV7-6 with TRBJ1-6, with D perhaps TRBD1 (6 bases). With 5 bases removed from V and 0 bases from J, the gap between germline ends came to 17 bases. The CDR3 totals 18 residues. The germline V gene has CDR1 SGHVS and CDR2 FNYEAQ. The CDR3 region is CASSPAQGTSSYNSPLHF. The CDR3 nucleotides are TGTGCCAGCAGCCCGGCACAGGGCACGAGCTCCTATAATTCACCCCTCCACTTT.

There are a few counts of this clonotype. The chain uses TRBV2 and TRBJ1-1; unclear D gene. Between the trimmed V and J ends, which lost 7 bases and 1 base, there was a span of 16 bases. Germline V CDR1 and CDR2: SNHLY, FYNNEI. There are 15 residues in the CDR3. The CDR3 DNA is TGTGCCAGCACCGATCGAAGGGAAGCGAACACTGAAGCTTTCTTT. Its translation is CASTDRREANTEAFF.

This clonotype was seen at least ten times. V usage is TRBV20-1 and J usage is TRBJ1-2, with TRBD1 matching over 7 bases. CDR1 is DFQATT, CDR2 SNEGSKA, per germline (reference sequence). V lost 6 bases, J lost 2 bases, and 6 bases stayed unmatched. This CDR3 comprises 13 residues. CDR3 bases: TGCAGTGCGGGCGGGACAGCCAACTATGGCTACACCTTC. It encodes CSAGGTANYGYTF.

Many counts were recorded for this clonotype. The rearrangement uses TRBV29-1 and TRBJ1-2; 7 bases fit TRBD1. Germline CDR1 is SQVTM and CDR2 is ANQGSEA. With V trimmed by 6 bases and J by 1 base, 5 bases remained unmatched. The CDR3 is 13 residues long. The CDR3: CSVARGDNYGYTF. The CDR3 coding sequence is TGCAGCGTCGCCAGGGGGGATAACTATGGCTACACCTTC.

In this sample, this clonotype turned up a few times. The V and J genes are TRBV5-1 and TRBJ2-3; 7 bases line up with TRBD2. V gave up 2 bases and J gave up 2 bases; unmatched junction bases: 5. CDR3 length: 15 residues. Looked up from germline, CDR1 is SGHRS and CDR2 is YFSETQ. CDR3 sequence reads: CASSLRRGDTDTQYF. The CDR3 nucleotides read TGCGCCAGCAGCTTAAGACGGGGGGACACAGATACGCAGTATTTT.

This clonotype was counted a few times. The gene calls are TRBV6-6 and TRBJ2-7; TRBD1 matches 9 bases. The CDR3 runs to 14 residues. J gave up 3 bases and V 3 bases, and 3 bases lay outside the gene matches. Looked up from germline, CDR1 is MNHNY and CDR2 is SVGAGI (reference sequence). The CDR3 is CASSYGTGLYEQYF. CDR3 coding DNA: TGTGCCAGCAGTTATGGGACAGGGCTCTACGAGCAGTACTTC.

The sample holds many counts of this clonotype. The gene calls are TRBV6-6 and TRBJ1-2; D is unresolved. Germline CDR1 MNHNY, CDR2 SVGAGI (reference sequence). V dropped 5 bases and J dropped 0 bases, with 13 bases sitting between them. The CDR3 length is 15 residues. As DNA, the CDR3 is TGTGCCAGCAGTCTCGGCTCGGGCACTAACTATGGCTACACCTTC. Encoded protein: CASSLGSGTNYGYTF.

This clonotype was seen at least ten times. The rearrangement uses TRBV19 and TRBJ1-1; D is undetermined. In germline, CDR1 is LNHDA, CDR2 SQIVND (reference sequence). With 7 bases removed from V and 1 base from J, the gap between germline ends came to 7 bases. This CDR3 region has 12 residues. CDR3 nucleotides: TGTGCCAGTATATGGCAGAACACTGAAGCTTTCTTT. Protein: CASIWQNTEAFF.

This clonotype was observed a handful of times. The chain's CDR3 is CASSYSSLSGGHNEQFF. CDR3 DNA: TGTGCCAGCAGTTACTCGAGCCTAAGCGGGGGGCACAATGAGCAGTTCTTC. The chain recombines TRBV6-6 with TRBJ2-1; 9 bases are shared with TRBD2. The V gene's germline CDR1 is MNHNY and CDR2 SVGAGI (reference sequence). The junction had 8 bases not matched to a gene; V was cut back by 0 bases and J by 5 bases. CDR3 length: 17 amino acids.

V is TRBV20-1 and J is TRBJ1-4; TRBD1 matches 9 bases. The CDR3 contains 12 residues. Germline assignment: CDR1 DFQATT and CDR2 SNEGSKA (reference sequence). Trimming at V came to 5 bases and at J to 6 bases, leaving 1 base not matched to a gene. The CDR3 loop is CSARQGDEKLFF. DNA of the CDR3: TGCAGTGCTCGACAGGGGGATGAAAAACTGTTTTTT.

The V and J genes are TRBV6-1 and TRBJ1-2, with TRBD1 matching 7 bases. Trimming cost V 6 bases and J 6 bases; bases outside gene matches: 7. The germline V gene has CDR1 MNHNS and CDR2 SASEGT. The CDR3 totals 13 residues. CDR3 region: CASRSTGEDGYTF. CDR3 DNA: TGTGCCAGCAGATCAACAGGGGAAGATGGCTACACCTTC.

This clonotype was counted between two and nine times. The genes are TRBV20-1 and TRBJ1-2; 8 nucleotides align to TRBD1. CDR1 DFQATT and CDR2 SNEGSKA come from the germline V gene (reference sequence). This CDR3 has 16 amino acids. Germline trimming cut 0 bases from V and 0 bases from J; bases unmatched to any gene: 6. The CDR3, as DNA: TGCAGTGCTAGAGATGGGACAGGTTCAGCTAACTATGGCTACACCTTC. It yields the protein CSARDGTGSANYGYTF.

This clonotype has a count of ten or more. The rearrangement links TRBV7-9 to TRBJ1-2; D is ambiguous. The V and J ends lost 7 bases and 12 bases respectively, with 21 bases between them. Germline V lookup: CDR1 SEHNR, CDR2 FQNEAQ (reference sequence). CDR3 length equals 13 residues. CDR3: CASTDLLEWFHTF. For the CDR3, the DNA is TGTGCCAGCACTGATCTCCTTGAGTGGTTTCACACCTTC.

This clonotype was detected many times. This chain links TRBV20-1 with TRBJ1-2; TRBD1 agrees at 10 bases. V dropped 5 bases and J dropped 7; count of bases not matched to a gene: 7. The germline V gene has CDR1 DFQATT and CDR2 SNEGSKA (reference sequence). The CDR3 is 13 amino acids. CDR3: CSAYDRGLSGYTF. The CDR3 region has the DNA TGCAGTGCTTACGACAGGGGGCTTAGTGGCTACACCTTC.

The rearrangement uses TRBV18 and TRBJ2-1, with D possibly TRBD2 on 5 matching bases. The CDR3 spans 14 residues. Per the germline V gene, CDR1 is KGHSH and CDR2 is LQKENI. The V end was cut by 0 bases, the J end by 13 bases, with 16 bases between. CDR3 sequence: CASSPPRGIQDQFF. The CDR3 region has the DNA TGTGCCAGCTCACCACCGAGAGGGATCCAGGACCAGTTCTTC.